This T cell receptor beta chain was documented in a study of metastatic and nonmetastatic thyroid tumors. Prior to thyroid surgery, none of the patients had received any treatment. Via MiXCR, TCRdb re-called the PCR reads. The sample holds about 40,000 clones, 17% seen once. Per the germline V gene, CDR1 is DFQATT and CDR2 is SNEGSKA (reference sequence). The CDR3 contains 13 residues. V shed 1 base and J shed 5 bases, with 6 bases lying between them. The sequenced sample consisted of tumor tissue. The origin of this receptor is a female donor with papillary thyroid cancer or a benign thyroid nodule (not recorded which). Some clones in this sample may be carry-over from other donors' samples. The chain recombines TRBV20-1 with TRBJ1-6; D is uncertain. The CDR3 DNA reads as TGCAGTGCTAGAGCCACGAATAATTCACCCCTCCACTTT. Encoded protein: CSARATNNSPLHF.